The clone carrying this T cell receptor beta chain is a singleton in its sample. Its antigen is as yet unknown. Trimming removed 1 base from V and 1 base from J, with 7 bases in between. CDR3 length equals 14 residues. Germline lookup yields CDR1 SGHAT and CDR2 FQDESV (reference sequence). Thawed PBMCs were FACS-sorted into unstimulated CD4+CD25+CD127- regulatory T cells, CD4+CD25- non-regulatory cells, CD4 and CD8 cells. The record originates from a study of Tregs in tolerant kidney transplant recipients. Study-wide results and limits: Validation in larger populations is needed because few patients were studied. Biological reproducibility was not directly addressed, but technical replication error appeared minimal.

Assay: immunoSEQ multiplex PCR; the TCRdb copy retains only in-frame clones and omits some. The table has around 61,000 clones, around four fifths seen once; the top ten hold 4% to 6.5%. The V call is TRBV11-1, the J call TRBJ1-1, with D unclear. The receptor was isolated from a human donor in good health. The source material was CD4+ T cells from blood. The CDR3 sequence: CASSLEWGNTEAFF. The CDR3 nucleotides read TGTGCCAGCAGCTTAGAATGGGGGAACACTGAAGCTTTCTTT.